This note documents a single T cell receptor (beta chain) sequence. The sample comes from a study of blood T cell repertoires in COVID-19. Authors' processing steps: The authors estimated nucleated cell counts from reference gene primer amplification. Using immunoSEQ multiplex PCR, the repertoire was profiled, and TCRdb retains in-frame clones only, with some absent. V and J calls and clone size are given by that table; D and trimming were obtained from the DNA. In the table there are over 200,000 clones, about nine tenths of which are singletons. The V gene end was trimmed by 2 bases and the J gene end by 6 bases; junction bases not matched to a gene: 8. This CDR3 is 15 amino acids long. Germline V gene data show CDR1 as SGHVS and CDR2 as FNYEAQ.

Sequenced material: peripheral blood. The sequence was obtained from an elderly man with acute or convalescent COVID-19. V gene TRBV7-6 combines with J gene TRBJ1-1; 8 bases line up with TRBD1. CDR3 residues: CASSLLGQGGAEAFF. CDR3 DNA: TGTGCCAGCAGCTTACTCGGACAGGGTGGGGCTGAAGCTTTCTTT. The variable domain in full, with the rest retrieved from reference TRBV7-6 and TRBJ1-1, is GAGVSQSPRYKVTKRGQDVALRCDPISGHVSLYWYRQALGQGPEFLTYFNYEAQQDKSGLPNDRFSAERPEGSISTLTIQRTEQRDSAMYRCASSLLGQGGAEAFFGQGTRLTVV.